This T cell receptor (beta chain) is from a study of CD8 T cells in ankylosing spondylitis. Trimming stripped 3 bases from V and 0 bases from J, with 6 bases between. The CDR3 contains 14 residues. CDR1 MDHEN and CDR2 SYDVKM come from the germline V gene. The sample holds many counts of this clonotype. TCRdb re-called the 5' RACE reads through MiXCR, storing one row per CDR3 protein. Counted here are more than 150,000 distinct CDR3 sequences, over 10% occurring once; the ten biggest clones make up 9.5% to 11%. The V gene is TRBV28, the J gene TRBJ2-1; D is undetermined. The sequence came from a female donor with ankylosing spondylitis or in good health (not recorded which). Sequenced input: blood, either unsorted or a sorted T cell fraction (not recorded which). For the CDR3, the DNA is TGTGCCAGCAGTTTTCAGAGCTCCTACAATGAGCAGTTCTTC. This gives the protein CASSFQSSYNEQFF.